The source of this T cell receptor beta chain is a study of a mutant IDH1 vaccine in newly diagnosed glioma. Looking at the study overall: Week 47 marked visit V13, whereas week 35 marked visit V12.

This clone occurred a few times. Its specificity is not known. This sample's time point: week 35, safety follow-up. Vaccine doses each comprised 300 ug of mutant IDH1 20-mer peptide, with topical imiquimod. V lost 0 bases, J lost 1 base, and 13 bases lay in between. CDR1 and CDR2 (germline): SGHRS, YFSETQ. The CDR3 extends over 16 amino acids. Method: immunoSEQ multiplex PCR; TCRdb's copy keeps in-frame clones and lacks some. The top ten hold approximately 6.8% of the sample, which has 45,000 to 55,000 clones, more than 65% seen once. Sequencing was performed on PBMCs, taken from a glioma patient whose treatment included an IDH1 peptide vaccine. This TCR derives from a man aged 35-49 years with glioma. The V and J genes are TRBV5-1 and TRBJ1-1; a possible D gene is TRBD1 (5 bases). CDR3 DNA: TGCGCCAGCAGCTTGGTTCTGGGGCGGGGGAACACTGAAGCTTTCTTT. This gives the protein CASSLVLGRGNTEAFF.